This T cell receptor (beta chain) emerged from a study of control samples from healthy donors and cancer patients. The data were produced by immunoSEQ multiplex PCR, yet TCRdb's version contains in-frame clones alone and is incomplete. This sample yields 150,000 to 180,000 clones, of which about 94% are seen a single time; about 5.6% belongs to the top ten. CDR1 is LNHDA, CDR2 SQIVND, per germline (reference sequence). V was clipped by 1 base and J by 1 base, with 10 bases between them. CDR3 length: 15 residues. The rearrangement joins TRBV19 to TRBJ1-1; perhaps TRBD1 as D (6 bases). The sequencing sample was made of blood. The receptor was isolated from a man aged 40-55 years in good health. CDR3 loop: CASSIVGARNTEAFF. CDR3 nucleotides: TGTGCCAGTAGTATAGTGGGGGCAAGGAACACTGAAGCTTTCTTT.